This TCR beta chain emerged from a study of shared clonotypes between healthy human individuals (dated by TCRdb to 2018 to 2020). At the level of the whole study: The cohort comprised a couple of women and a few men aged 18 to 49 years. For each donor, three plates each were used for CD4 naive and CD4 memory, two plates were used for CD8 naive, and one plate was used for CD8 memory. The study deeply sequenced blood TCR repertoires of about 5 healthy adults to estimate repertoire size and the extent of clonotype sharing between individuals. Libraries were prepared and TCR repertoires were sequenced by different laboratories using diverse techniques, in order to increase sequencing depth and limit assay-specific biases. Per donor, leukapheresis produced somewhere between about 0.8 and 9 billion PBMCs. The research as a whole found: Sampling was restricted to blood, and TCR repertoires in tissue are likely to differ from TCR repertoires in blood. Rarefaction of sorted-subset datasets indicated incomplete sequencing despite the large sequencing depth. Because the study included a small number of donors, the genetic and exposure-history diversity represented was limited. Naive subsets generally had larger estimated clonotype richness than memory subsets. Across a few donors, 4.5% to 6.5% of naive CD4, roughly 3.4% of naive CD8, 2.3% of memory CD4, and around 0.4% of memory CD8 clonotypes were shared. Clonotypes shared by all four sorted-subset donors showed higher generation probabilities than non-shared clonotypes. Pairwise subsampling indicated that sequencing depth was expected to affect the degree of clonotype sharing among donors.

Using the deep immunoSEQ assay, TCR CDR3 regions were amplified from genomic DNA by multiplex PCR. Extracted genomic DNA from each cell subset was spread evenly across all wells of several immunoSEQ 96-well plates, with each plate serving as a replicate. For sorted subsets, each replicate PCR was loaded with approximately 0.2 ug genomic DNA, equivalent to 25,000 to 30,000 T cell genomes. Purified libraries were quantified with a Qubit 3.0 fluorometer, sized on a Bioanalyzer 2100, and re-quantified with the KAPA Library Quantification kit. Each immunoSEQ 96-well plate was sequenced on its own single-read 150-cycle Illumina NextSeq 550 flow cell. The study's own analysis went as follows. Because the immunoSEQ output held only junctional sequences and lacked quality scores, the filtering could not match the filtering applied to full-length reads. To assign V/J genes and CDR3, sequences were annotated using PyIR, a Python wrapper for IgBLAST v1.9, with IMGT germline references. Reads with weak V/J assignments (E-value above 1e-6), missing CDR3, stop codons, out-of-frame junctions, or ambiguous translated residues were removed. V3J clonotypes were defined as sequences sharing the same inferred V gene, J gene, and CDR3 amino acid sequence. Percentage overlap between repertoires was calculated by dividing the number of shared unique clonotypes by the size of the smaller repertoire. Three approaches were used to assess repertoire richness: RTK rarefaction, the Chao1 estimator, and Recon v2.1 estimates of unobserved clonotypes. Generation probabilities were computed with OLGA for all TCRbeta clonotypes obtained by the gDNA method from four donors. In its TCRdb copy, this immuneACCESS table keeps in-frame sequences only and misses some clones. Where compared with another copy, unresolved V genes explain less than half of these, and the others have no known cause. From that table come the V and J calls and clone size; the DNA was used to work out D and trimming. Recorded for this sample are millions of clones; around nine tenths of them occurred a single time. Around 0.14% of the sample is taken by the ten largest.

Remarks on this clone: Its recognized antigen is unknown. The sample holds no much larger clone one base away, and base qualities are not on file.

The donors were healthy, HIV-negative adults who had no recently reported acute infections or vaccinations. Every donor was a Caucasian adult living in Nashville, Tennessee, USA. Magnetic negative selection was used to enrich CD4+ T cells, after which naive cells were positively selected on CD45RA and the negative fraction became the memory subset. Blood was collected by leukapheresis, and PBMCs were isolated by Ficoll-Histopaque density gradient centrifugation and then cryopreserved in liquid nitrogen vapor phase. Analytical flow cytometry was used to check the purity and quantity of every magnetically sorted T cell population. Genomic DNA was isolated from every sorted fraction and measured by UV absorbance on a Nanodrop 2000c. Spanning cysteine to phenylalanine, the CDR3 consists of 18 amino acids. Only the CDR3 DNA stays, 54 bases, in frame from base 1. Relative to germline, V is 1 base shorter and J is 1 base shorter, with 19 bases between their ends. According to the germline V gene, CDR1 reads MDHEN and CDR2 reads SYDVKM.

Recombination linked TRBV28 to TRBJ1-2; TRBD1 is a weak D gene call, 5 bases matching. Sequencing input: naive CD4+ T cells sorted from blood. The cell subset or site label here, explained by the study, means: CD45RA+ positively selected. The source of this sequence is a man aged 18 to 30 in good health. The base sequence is TGTGCCAGCAGTTTATTCACAGGCACCTATTTCCATAACTATGGCTACACCTTC. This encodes CASSLFTGTYFHNYGYTF.